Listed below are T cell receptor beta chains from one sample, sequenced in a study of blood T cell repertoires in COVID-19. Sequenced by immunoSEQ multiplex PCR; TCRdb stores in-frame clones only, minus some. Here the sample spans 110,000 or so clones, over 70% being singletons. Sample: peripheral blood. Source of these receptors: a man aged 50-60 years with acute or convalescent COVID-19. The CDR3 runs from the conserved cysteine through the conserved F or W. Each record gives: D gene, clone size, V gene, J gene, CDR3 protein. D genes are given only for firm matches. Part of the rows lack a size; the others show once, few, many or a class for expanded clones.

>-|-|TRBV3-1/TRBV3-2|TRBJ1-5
CASSRGPNQPQHF
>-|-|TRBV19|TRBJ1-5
CASSIGRQDNQPQHF
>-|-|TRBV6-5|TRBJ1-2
CASSYSPSANYGYTF
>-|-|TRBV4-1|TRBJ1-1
CASSQDPWGGTEAFF
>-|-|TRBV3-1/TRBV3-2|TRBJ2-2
CASSHPLGAGSTGELFF
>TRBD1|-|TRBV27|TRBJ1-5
CASSIQGNQPQHF
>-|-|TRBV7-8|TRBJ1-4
CASSLEAGRGDEKLFF
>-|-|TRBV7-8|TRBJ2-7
CASSQEGSYEQYF
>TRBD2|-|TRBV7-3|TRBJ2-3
CASSLGAGTTDTQYF
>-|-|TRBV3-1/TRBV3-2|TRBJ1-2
CASSNTRGNYGYTF
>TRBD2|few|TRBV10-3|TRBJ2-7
CAIAGLADYEQYF
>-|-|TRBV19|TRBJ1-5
CASSLYRANQPQHF
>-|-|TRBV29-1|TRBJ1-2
CSVELPRVGYTF
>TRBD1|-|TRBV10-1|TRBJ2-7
CASSGDRVAYEQYF
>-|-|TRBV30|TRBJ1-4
CAWSVTVGRVGEKLFF
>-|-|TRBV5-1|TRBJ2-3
CASTPRGIFTDTQYF
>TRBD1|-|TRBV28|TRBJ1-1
CASSPGGGTNTEAFF
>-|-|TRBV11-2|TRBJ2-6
CASSLDPGVGANVLTF
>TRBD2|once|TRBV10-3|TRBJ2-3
CAISEWTSGTDTQYF
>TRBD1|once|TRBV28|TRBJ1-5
CASSAGTGSQPQHF
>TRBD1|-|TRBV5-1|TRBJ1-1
CASRAGTANTEAFF
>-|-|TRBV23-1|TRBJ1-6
CASSHPSYGSYNSPLHF
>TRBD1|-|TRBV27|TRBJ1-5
CASRKQGAFNQPQHF
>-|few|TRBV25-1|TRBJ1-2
CASSESGGGSGYTF
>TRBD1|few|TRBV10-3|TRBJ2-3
CAYGQGIASSTDTQYF
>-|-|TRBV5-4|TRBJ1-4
CASSLATGATEKLFF
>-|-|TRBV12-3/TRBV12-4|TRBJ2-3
CASSWDTHTQYF
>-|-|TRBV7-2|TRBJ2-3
CASSRSVGTDTQYF
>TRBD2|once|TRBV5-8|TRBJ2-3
CASSFRLAGGQDTQYF
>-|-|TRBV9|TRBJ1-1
CASSVVGQGEAFF
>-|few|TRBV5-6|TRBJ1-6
CASSLERQGSPYNSPLHF
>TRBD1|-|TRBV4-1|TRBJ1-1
CASSRPGQGISGAFF
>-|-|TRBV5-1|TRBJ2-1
CASSLASGTFSISSYNEQFF
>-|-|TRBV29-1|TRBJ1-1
CSVEETVNTEAFF
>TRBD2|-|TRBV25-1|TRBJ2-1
CASTSSGAVNEQFF
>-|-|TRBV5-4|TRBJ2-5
CASSRTQGSGETQYF
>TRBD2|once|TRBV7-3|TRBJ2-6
CASSLMPGGSGANVLTF
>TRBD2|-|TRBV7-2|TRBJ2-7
CASSPGGIFYEQYF
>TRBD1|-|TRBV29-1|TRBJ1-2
CSVITDRGVAYGYTF
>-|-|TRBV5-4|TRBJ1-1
CASRAIGASTEAFF
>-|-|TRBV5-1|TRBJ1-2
CASSLGGMGDYGYTF
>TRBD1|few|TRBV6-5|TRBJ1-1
CASRGTDGNTEAFF
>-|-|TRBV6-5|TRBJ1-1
CASSRGLIHTEAFF
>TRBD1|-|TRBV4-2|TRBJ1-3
CASSQERRGAGNTIYF
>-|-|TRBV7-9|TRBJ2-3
CASSLVSSTDTQYF
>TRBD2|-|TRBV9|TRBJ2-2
CASSLSGTNTGELFF
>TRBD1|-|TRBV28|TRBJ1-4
CASSQTTGGIEKLFF
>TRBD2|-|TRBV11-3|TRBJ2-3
CASSFRTSGGSDTQYF
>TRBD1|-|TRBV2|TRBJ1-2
CASRVDRGEGYTF
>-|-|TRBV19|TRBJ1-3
CASSISQDYLNTIYF
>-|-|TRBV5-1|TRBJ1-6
CASSLEAGNNSPLHF
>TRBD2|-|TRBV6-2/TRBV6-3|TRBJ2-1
CASRPTSVASNEQFF
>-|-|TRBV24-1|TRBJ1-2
CATSDRRTENYGYTF
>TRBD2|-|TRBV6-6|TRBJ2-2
CASSQGLAGGWTGELFF
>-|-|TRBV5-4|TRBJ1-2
CASSLRVDGYGYTF
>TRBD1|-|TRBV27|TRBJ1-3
CASSPRTGEGTIYF
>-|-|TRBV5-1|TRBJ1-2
CASSLSGILDYGYTF